Sequencing of this T cell receptor (beta chain) was carried out in a study of beta chain features in type 1 diabetes. Trimming removed 4 bases from V and 3 bases from J, with 9 bases in between. The CDR3 length is 13 residues. Germline-derived CDR1 and CDR2 are SGHAT and FQNNGV. Isolated RNA was reverse transcribed in full, so expressed TCRB transcripts were sequenced. Here immunoSEQ multiplex PCR was the method, and the copy in TCRdb shows in-frame clones only, minus some. The profile shows 130,000 or so clones, over 8% of them singletons. This clone was detected ten times or more. The rearrangement joins TRBV11-2 to TRBJ2-5; a possible D gene is TRBD1 (6 bases). Material for sequencing was central memory CD4+ T cells from blood. The TCR originated in a middle-aged woman in good health. This CDR3 reads CASSSGHKETQYF. The CDR3 nucleotides read TGTGCCAGCAGCTCGGGACATAAAGAGACCCAGTACTTC.